This T cell receptor beta chain originates from a study of T cells expressing NK-cell markers. As for this clonotype: Its antigen is not identified.

The study, taken as a whole, reports: These clonotypes also led the CD3+CD56-NKG2C+ fraction in several donors. The study left the HCMV specificity of expanded NKG2C+ T cell clones unresolved.

There are 16 residues in the CDR3. CDR1 and CDR2 from the germline V gene are SGHVS and FNYEAQ. Reprocessing the 5' RACE reads, TCRdb reports a single entry for every CDR3 protein and omits DNA. Its table lists hundreds of thousands of distinct CDR3 sequences. V and J are TRBV7-6 and TRBJ2-3. The sample comprised blood T cells: a sorted CD56 or NKG2C T cell subset, CD4+ or CD8+ T cells, or bulk PBMC T cells (not recorded which). The clonotype was recovered from a woman between 18 and 69 years old in good health. The chain's CDR3 is CASSLEAVISTDTQYF.